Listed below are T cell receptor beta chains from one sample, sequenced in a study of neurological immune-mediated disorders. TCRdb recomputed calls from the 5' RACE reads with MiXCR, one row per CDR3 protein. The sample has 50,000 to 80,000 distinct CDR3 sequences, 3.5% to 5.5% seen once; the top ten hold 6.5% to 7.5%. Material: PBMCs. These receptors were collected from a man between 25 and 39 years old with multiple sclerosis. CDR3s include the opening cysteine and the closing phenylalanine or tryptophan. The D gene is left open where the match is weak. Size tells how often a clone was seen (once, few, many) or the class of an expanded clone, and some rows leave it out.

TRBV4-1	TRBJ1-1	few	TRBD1	TGCGCCAGCAGTGACAGGGTGGGGAACACTGAAGCTTTCTTT	CASSDRVGNTEAFF
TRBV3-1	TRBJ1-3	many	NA	TGTGCCAGCAGATCCAGGGGAAGTTTTGGAAACACCATATATTTT	CASRSRGSFGNTIYF
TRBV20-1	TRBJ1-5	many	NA	TGCAGTGCTAGAGATCTTCGGGGACCCTTTATAAGCAATCAGCCCCAGCATTTT	CSARDLRGPFISNQPQHF
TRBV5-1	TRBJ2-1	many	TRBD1	TGCGCCAGCAGCTTGATACAGGGGAATGAGCAGTTCTTC	CASSLIQGNEQFF
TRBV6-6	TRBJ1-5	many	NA	TGTGCCAGCAGTTCTCAGGGAGCTGGGCAGCCCCAGCATTTT	CASSSQGAGQPQHF
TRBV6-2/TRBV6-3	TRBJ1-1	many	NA	TGTGCCAGCAGTTACACCCTGAACACTGAAGCTTTCTTT	CASSYTLNTEAFF
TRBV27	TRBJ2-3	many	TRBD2	TGTGCCAGCAGTCCCCACGGGGGGGATACGCAGTATTTT	CASSPHGGDTQYF
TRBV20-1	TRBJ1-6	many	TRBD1	TGCAGTGCCTCCCGGGACAGTGATAATTCACCCCTCCACTTT	CSASRDSDNSPLHF
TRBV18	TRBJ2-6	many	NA	TGTGCCAGCTCACCATATCGACATTCTGGGGCCAACGTCCTGACTTTC	CASSPYRHSGANVLTF
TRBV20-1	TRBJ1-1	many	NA	TGCAGTGCTAGAGAAGGACGGTGGATTGAAGCTTTCTTT	CSAREGRWIEAFF
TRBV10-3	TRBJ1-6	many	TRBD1	TGTGCCATCAGTGACCTCCCGGGACAGGGGGCTTATTCACCCCTCCACTTT	CAISDLPGQGAYSPLHF
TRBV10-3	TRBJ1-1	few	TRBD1	TGTGCCATCAGTAGGGACAGGTCCTCGAACACTGAAGCTTTCTTT	CAISRDRSSNTEAFF
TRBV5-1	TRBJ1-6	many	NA	TGCGCCAGCAGCCGTGGAGGGCAAGGGGAATCACCCCTCCACTTT	CASSRGGQGESPLHF
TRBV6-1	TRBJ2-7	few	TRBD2	TGTGCCAGCAGACGGACTAGCGGGGGGTCAACCGGGAACGAGCAGTACTTC	CASRRTSGGSTGNEQYF
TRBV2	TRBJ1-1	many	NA	TGTGCCGAGGAACACAGGGACACTGAAGCTTTCTTT	CAEEHRDTEAFF
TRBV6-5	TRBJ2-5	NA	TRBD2	TGTGCCAGCAGTTACTCCATTGCTATGGGGGGGCAAGAGACCCAGTACTTC	CASSYSIAMGGQETQYF
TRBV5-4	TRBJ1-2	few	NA	TGTGCCAGCAGCTTTTATGCAGTACGGGTACCCTATGGCTACACCTTC	CASSFYAVRVPYGYTF
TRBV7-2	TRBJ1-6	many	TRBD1	TGTGCCAGCAGTGAGATGGGACAGGGAACTTCACCCCTCCACTTT	CASSEMGQGTSPLHF
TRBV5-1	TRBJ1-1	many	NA	TGCGCCAGCAGCTTGTTTGGAATGAACACTGAAGCTTTCTTT	CASSLFGMNTEAFF
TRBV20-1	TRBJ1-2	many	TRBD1	TGCAGTGCTGGACAGGGAAACTATGGCTACACCTTC	CSAGQGNYGYTF
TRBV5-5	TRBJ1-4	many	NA	TGTGCCAGCAGGAAACCAGGGGCAACTAATGAAAAACTGTTTTTT	CASRKPGATNEKLFF
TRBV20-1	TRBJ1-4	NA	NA	TGCAGTGCTAGATTTTTGGGGACTAATGAAAAACTGTTTTTT	CSARFLGTNEKLFF
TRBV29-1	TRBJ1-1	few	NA	TGCAGCGTCCGAGGGGGGTCCACTGAAGCTTTCTTT	CSVRGGSTEAFF
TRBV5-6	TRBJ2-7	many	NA	TGTGCCAGCAGAAAAACCGGGGTGTCGACCTACGAGCAGTACTTC	CASRKTGVSTYEQYF
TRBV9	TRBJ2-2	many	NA	TGTGCCAGCAGCGTAGATTCCCAGGGTTACACCGGGGAGCTGTTTTTT	CASSVDSQGYTGELFF
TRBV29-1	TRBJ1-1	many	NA	TGCAGCGTTCTCAGGGCGCTAAACACTGAAGCTTTCTTT	CSVLRALNTEAFF
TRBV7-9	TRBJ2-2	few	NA	TGTGCCAGCAGCTTAGATTCCTGGGGGACTTCCAACACCGGGGAGCTGTTTTTT	CASSLDSWGTSNTGELFF
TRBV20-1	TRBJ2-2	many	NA	TGCAGTGCTAGACCCGGAGAGACAGTCGTTAGCGACACCGGGGAGCTGTTTTTT	CSARPGETVVSDTGELFF
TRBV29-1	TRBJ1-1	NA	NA	TGCAGCGCCACCCCGTATCGAACTGAAGCTTTCTTT	CSATPYRTEAFF
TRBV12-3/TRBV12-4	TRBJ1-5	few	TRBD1	TGTGCCAGCGTCCGACAGGGGGGGCAGCCCCAGAATTTT	CASVRQGGQPQNF
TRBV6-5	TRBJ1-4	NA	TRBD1	TGTGCCAGCAGTATCCTACAGGGGGCGGTTAATGAAAAACTGTTTTTT	CASSILQGAVNEKLFF
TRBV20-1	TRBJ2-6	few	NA	TGCAGTGCAAGGGGTGGGGCCAACGTCCTGACTTTC	CSARGGANVLTF
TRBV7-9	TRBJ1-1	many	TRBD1	TGTGCCAGCAGCTCTAGACAGGGTAAAAACACTGAAGCTTTCTTT	CASSSRQGKNTEAFF
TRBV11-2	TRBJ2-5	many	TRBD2	TGTGCCAGCAGCTTAACCAGCGGGGGACGGCGGGAGACCCAGTACTTC	CASSLTSGGRRETQYF
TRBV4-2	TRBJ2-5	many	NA	TGTGCCAGCAGCTCCCCCGGGCGGGAAACGTACCAAGAGACCCAGTACTTC	CASSSPGRETYQETQYF
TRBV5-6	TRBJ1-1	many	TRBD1	TGTGCCAGCAGCTTTACCGGGACAGGGGGCCGCACTGAAGCTTTCTTT	CASSFTGTGGRTEAFF
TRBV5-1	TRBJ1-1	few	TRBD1	TGCGCCAGCAGCTTGGCAGGGGGGGGCACTGAAGCTTTCTTT	CASSLAGGGTEAFF
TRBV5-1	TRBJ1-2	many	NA	TGCGCCAGCAGCTTGGAGGGCCTCCTTGGCTACACCTTC	CASSLEGLLGYTF
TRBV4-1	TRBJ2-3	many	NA	TGCGCCAGCAGCCAAGATCCCCTGATAGATACGCAGTATTTT	CASSQDPLIDTQYF
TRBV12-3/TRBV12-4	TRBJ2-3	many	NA	TGTGCCAGCAGTCCGGACTCCACAGATACGCAGTATTTT	CASSPDSTDTQYF
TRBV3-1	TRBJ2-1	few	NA	TGTGCCAGCAGCCCTCGTAGAACGGATAATGAGCAGTTCTTC	CASSPRRTDNEQFF
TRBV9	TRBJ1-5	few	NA	TGTGCCAGCAGCTTGAGCCTGGAGCAGCCCCAGAATTTT	CASSLSLEQPQNF
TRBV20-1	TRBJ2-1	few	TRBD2	TGCAGTGCTAGATCGACTAGCGGGGCCGCGGTTGGTGAGCAGTTCTTC	CSARSTSGAAVGEQFF
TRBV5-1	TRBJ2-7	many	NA	TGCGCCAGCAGCTTGGCCTCTGGAACAGGGACCTACGAGCAGTACTTC	CASSLASGTGTYEQYF
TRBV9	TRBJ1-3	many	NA	TGTGCCAGCGGGGGCTCGGGAGGAAACACCATATATTTT	CASGGSGGNTIYF
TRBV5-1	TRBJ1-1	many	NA	TGCGCCAGCAGCATAGAAGGGCGCACTGAAGCTTTCTTT	CASSIEGRTEAFF
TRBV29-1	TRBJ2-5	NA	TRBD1	TGCAGCGTTATGACAGGGGGCGCGGGGGAGACCCAGTACTTC	CSVMTGGAGETQYF
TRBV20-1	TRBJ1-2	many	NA	TGCAGTGCCCGGACGAGAAGTGGCTACACCTTC	CSARTRSGYTF
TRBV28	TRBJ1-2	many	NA	TGTGCCAGCAGTTTCGGGGGAAACTATGGCTACACCTTC	CASSFGGNYGYTF
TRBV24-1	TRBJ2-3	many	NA	TGTGCCACCGCCCAAGGGGGGGTCCGGGATACGCAGTATTTT	CATAQGGVRDTQYF
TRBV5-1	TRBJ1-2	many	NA	TGCGCCAGCAGCCTCCGGGACGCCGGCTCCTATGGCTACACCTTC	CASSLRDAGSYGYTF
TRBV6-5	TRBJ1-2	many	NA	TGTGCCAGCAGCCCAGGGGCAGGTTATGGCTACACCTTC	CASSPGAGYGYTF
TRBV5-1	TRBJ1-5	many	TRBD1	TGCGCCAGCAGCTGGGGGACAGGGGGCGGTCAGCCCCAGCATTTT	CASSWGTGGGQPQHF
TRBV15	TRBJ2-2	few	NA	TGTGCCACCAGCAGGGGACACACCGGGGAGCTGTTTTTT	CATSRGHTGELFF